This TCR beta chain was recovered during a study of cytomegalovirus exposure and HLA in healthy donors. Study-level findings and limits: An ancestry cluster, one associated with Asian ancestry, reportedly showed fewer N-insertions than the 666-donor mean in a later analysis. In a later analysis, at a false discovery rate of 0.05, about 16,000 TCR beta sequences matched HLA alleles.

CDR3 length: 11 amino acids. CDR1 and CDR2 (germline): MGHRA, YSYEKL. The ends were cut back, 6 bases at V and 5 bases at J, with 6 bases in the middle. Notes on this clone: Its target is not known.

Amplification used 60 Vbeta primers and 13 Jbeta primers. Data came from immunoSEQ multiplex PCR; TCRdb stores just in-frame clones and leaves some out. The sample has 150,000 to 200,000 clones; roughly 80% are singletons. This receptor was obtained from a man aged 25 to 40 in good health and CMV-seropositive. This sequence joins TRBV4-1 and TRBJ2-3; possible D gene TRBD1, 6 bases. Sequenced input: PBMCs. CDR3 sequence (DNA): TGCGCCAGCAGAGGGGGAGATACGCAGTATTTT. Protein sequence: CASRGGDTQYF.